The 28 T cell receptor beta chains listed next were all sequenced from one sample in a study of CD8 T cells in Susac syndrome. An input of about 0.5 to 1 ug of RNA was subjected to reverse transcription using random hexamers. TCRdb re-called the immunoSEQ multiplex PCR reads with MiXCR, one entry per CDR3 protein. The sample contains under 250,000 distinct CDR3 sequences, approximately 94% of which appear only once. The material sequenced was CD4+ T cells from PBMCs. The source is a human donor with Susac syndrome.

The chain joins TRBV3-1 to TRBJ1-5; the D is unclear. Germline CDR1 and CDR2: LGHDT and YNNKEL (reference sequence). V was pared by 3 bases and J by 6 bases, with 6 bases between. The CDR3 has 12 residues. CDR3 amino acids: CASSHGAQPQHF. The CDR3 nucleotides are TGTGCCAGCAGCCATGGTGCTCAGCCCCAGCATTTT.

This sequence joins TRBV20-1 and TRBJ2-5; D gene ambiguous. Per the germline V gene, CDR1 is DFQATT and CDR2 is SNEGSKA (reference sequence). V was cut by 7 bases and J by 5 bases, with 11 bases left in between. This CDR3 is 11 amino acids long. As DNA, the CDR3 is TGCAGTGTAGTTGACGGGGAGACCCAGTACTTC. Translating it yields CSVVDGETQYF.

This clonotype appeared a single time. The J gene is TRBJ2-7, the V gene TRBV3-1; D may be TRBD1 (5 bases). This CDR3 has 15 residues. Germline CDR1 reads LGHDT; CDR2 reads YNNKEL (reference sequence). Trimming shortened V by 0 bases and J by 5 bases, and 14 bases separated the two germline ends. The CDR3 sequence: CASSQDLPGMNEQYF. The CDR3 DNA sequence: TGTGCCAGCAGCCAAGATCTGCCAGGGATGAACGAGCAGTACTTC.

The chain recombines TRBV5-1 with TRBJ1-2; D unresolved. The CDR3 runs 15 residues. Germline CDR1 is SGHRS and CDR2 is YFSETQ. Trimming took 0 bases from V and 4 from J, leaving 13 bases between them. CDR3 sequence reads: CASSLGVRGSYGYTF. CDR3 nucleotide sequence: TGCGCCAGCAGCTTGGGGGTCCGGGGATCCTATGGCTACACCTTC.

This chain joins TRBV5-4 and TRBJ2-2, with D possibly matching TRBD1 (5 bases). CDR1 is SGHNT, CDR2 YYREEE, per germline (reference sequence). Trimming took off 3 bases at V and 4 bases at J, with 13 bases between the two ends. This CDR3 has 15 amino acids. CDR3 sequence reads: CASSSAGSGTGELFF. The DNA of the CDR3 is TGTGCCAGCAGCTCCGCAGGGTCGGGCACCGGGGAGCTGTTTTTT.

The chain employs TRBV27 and TRBJ2-5; D unresolved. Trimming took off 5 bases at V and 5 bases at J, with 12 bases between the two ends. The CDR3 spans 13 residues. The V gene's germline CDR1 is MNHEY and CDR2 SMNVEV (reference sequence). The CDR3 region has the DNA TGTGCCAGCAGTCGACTCGTTTCGGAGACCCAGTACTTC. Protein: CASSRLVSETQYF.

This chain connects TRBV28 to TRBJ2-6; D remains unclear. The germline V gene has CDR1 MDHEN and CDR2 SYDVKM. V lost 4 bases and J lost 2, with 12 bases in between. The CDR3 contains 16 residues. In DNA, the CDR3 is TGTGCCAGCAGTTCGGTAAACAGCGCTGGGGCCAACGTCCTGACTTTC. Translating it yields CASSSVNSAGANVLTF.

The chain links TRBV27 to TRBJ2-3; a weak D match, TRBD2 (6 bases). The CDR3 spans 17 residues. Trimming stripped 3 bases from V and 1 base from J, with 17 bases between. Germline V gene data show CDR1 as MNHEY and CDR2 as SMNVEV (reference sequence). Here the CDR3 reads CASSFVPPGLGTDTQYF. CDR3 nucleotides: TGTGCCAGCAGTTTTGTCCCCCCGGGACTCGGCACAGATACGCAGTATTTT.

V is TRBV20-1 and J is TRBJ1-2, with D tentatively TRBD1 (5 bases). The CDR3 is 13 residues long. Trimming left V 1 base short and J 12 bases short, with 18 bases between. Germline CDR1 and CDR2: DFQATT and SNEGSKA (reference sequence). The CDR3 region is CSARVGGRAGHTF. CDR3 coding DNA: TGCAGTGCTAGAGTGGGGGGTAGGGCTGGTCACACCTTC.

The chain uses TRBV12-3 or TRBV12-4 and TRBJ1-1; tentatively, D is TRBD1 (5 bases). This CDR3 spans 15 amino acids. V shed 2 bases and J shed 3 bases, with 13 bases lying between them. Here the CDR3 DNA reads TGTGCCAGCAGTTTACGAGGGACGAAAGACACTGAAGCTTTCTTT. It yields the protein CASSLRGTKDTEAFF.

The chain employs TRBV24-1 and TRBJ2-1; D ambiguous. CDR1 and CDR2 from the germline V gene are KGHDR and SFDVKD. The V gene lost 2 bases and the J gene lost 0 bases, with 13 bases spanning the gap. The CDR3 loop spans 17 amino acids. This CDR3 is CATSDSLGESSYNEQFF. Written as DNA, the CDR3 is TGTGCCACCAGTGATTCTTTGGGCGAAAGCTCCTACAATGAGCAGTTCTTC.

This clonotype appeared a single time. The CDR3 sequence is CASSPIPPRALRDEQFF. CDR3 coding DNA: TGTGCCAGCAGCCCCATCCCCCCCAGGGCGCTTCGGGATGAGCAGTTCTTC. The V and J genes are TRBV28 and TRBJ2-1, with D maybe TRBD1 (5 bases). The CDR3 has 17 residues. Trimming took off 6 bases at V and 8 bases at J, with 26 bases between the two ends. Germline values: CDR1 MDHEN, CDR2 SYDVKM.

Only one count was recorded for this clonotype. The chain is built from TRBV9 and TRBJ1-2, with D tentatively TRBD1 (5 bases). Trimming shortened V by 1 base and J by 3 bases, and 19 bases separated the two germline ends. Germline V lookup: CDR1 SGDLS, CDR2 YYNGEE. The CDR3 runs to 17 residues. The CDR3 DNA reads as TGTGCCAGCAGCGTACGTCTTAAGGGGAAGAAGTACTATGGCTACACCTTC. It translates to CASSVRLKGKKYYGYTF.

V gene TRBV5-4 combines with J gene TRBJ2-6; D may match TRBD1 or TRBD2 (5 bases each). Germline CDR1 reads SGHNT; CDR2 reads YYREEE (reference sequence). There are 17 residues in the CDR3. Trimming stripped 0 bases from V and 2 bases from J, with 12 bases between. The CDR3 region has the DNA TGTGCCAGCAGCTTGGCGGGACGGCCGACTGGGGCCAACGTCCTGACTTTC. This encodes CASSLAGRPTGANVLTF.

On this clonotype itself: Relative to the germline gene, one junction end is altered; a read error may explain this. The chain carries TRBV4-3 and TRBJ2-1; possibly TRBD1 or TRBD2 for D (5 bases each). CDR1 is LGHNA, CDR2 YSLEER, per germline. This CDR3 has 12 residues. The CDR3: CASSQGGNEQFF. The CDR3, as DNA: TGTGCCAGCAGCCAGGGCGGGAATGAGCAGTTCTTC.

The chain combines TRBV6-2 or TRBV6-3 with TRBJ2-2; 8 nucleotides agree with TRBD1. The CDR3 has 15 residues. In germline, CDR1 is MNHEY, CDR2 SVGEGT. Trimming took 7 bases from V and 2 from J; bases not matched to a gene: 6. As DNA, the CDR3 is TGTGCCAGCACCACAGGGGGACCAAACACCGGGGAGCTGTTTTTT. It codes for CASTTGGPNTGELFF.

This sequence joins TRBV20-1 and TRBJ1-1, with TRBD1 matching 11 bases. Germline trimming cut 6 bases from V and 5 bases from J; bases unmatched to any gene: 11. CDR3 length: 15 residues. Germline loops: CDR1 DFQATT, CDR2 SNEGSKA (reference sequence). CDR3 nucleotides: TGCAGTGCGACCTTCAGGGACAGGGGGTTAACTGAAGCTTTCTTT. Protein sequence: CSATFRDRGLTEAFF.

The chain employs TRBV7-8 and TRBJ2-7; maybe TRBD1 (5 bases). This CDR3 spans 13 amino acids. V was trimmed by 1 base and J by 5 bases, leaving 9 bases between them. Germline V gene data show CDR1 as SGHVS and CDR2 as FQNEAQ. In nucleotides, the CDR3 is TGTGCCAGCAGCTTAGGCGCAGGGCACGAGCAGTACTTC. Protein sequence: CASSLGAGHEQYF.

J is TRBJ1-1 and V is TRBV30; D gene uncertain. There are 14 residues in the CDR3. Trimming shortened V by 5 bases and J by 2 bases, and 15 bases separated the two germline ends. CDR1 GTSNPN and CDR2 SVGIG come from the germline V gene (reference sequence). The CDR3 DNA is TGTGCCTGGGGAAAACCAGGTCCTAACACTGAAGCTTTCTTT. Protein: CAWGKPGPNTEAFF.

The rearrangement uses TRBV28 and TRBJ2-7; the match to TRBD1 covers 7 bases. The CDR3 loop spans 14 amino acids. Germline V gene sequence: CDR1 MDHEN, CDR2 SYDVKM. Unmatched junction bases numbered 7, after V lost 4 bases and J lost 4 bases. CDR3: CASSWYRGSYEQYF. The CDR3 DNA is TGTGCCAGCAGTTGGTACAGGGGATCTTACGAGCAGTACTTC.

The genes are TRBV12-3 or TRBV12-4 and TRBJ1-2; D gene unclear. This CDR3 is built from 14 residues. V gave up 1 base and J gave up 2 bases, with 8 bases separating them. CDR3 protein: CASSLESGNYGYTF. In nucleotides, the CDR3 is TGTGCCAGCAGTTTAGAGTCCGGAAACTATGGCTACACCTTC.

The CDR3 is CASSQEQRGGLYEQYF. The DNA for the CDR3 is TGCGCCAGCAGCCAAGAGCAGCGGGGGGGCCTCTACGAGCAGTACTTC. The chain carries TRBV4-3 and TRBJ2-7; 10 bases line up with TRBD2. Trimming removed 0 bases from V and 3 bases from J; junction bases left unmatched: 5. The CDR3 loop spans 16 amino acids. Germline CDR1 reads LGHNA; CDR2 reads YSLEER.

This clonotype was picked up one time. The V gene is TRBV20-1, the J gene TRBJ2-5; unclear D gene. This CDR3 is built from 12 residues. Germline V gene data show CDR1 as DFQATT and CDR2 as SNEGSKA (reference sequence). Trimming took off 2 bases at V and 2 bases at J, with 6 bases between the two ends. In DNA, the CDR3 is TGCAGTGCTAGACCCAGACAAGAGACCCAGTACTTC. Protein: CSARPRQETQYF.

The chain links TRBV25-1 to TRBJ1-6, with D hard to call. This CDR3 comprises 17 residues. Germline-derived CDR1 and CDR2 are MGHDK and SYGVNS. V shed 3 bases and J shed 0 bases, with 12 bases lying between them. The CDR3 here is CASSDAGRGSYNSPLHF. The CDR3, as DNA: TGTGCCAGCAGTGATGCGGGTCGGGGCTCCTATAATTCACCCCTCCACTTT.

The CDR3 reads CASSLNTGVETQYF. The CDR3 DNA follows: TGCGCCAGCAGCCTGAACACAGGGGTAGAGACCCAGTACTTC. The V and J genes are TRBV5-1 and TRBJ2-5; 7 nucleotides match TRBD1. This CDR3 spans 14 amino acids. Per the germline V gene, CDR1 is SGHRS and CDR2 is YFSETQ. The V segment lost 4 bases and the J segment 4 bases; nucleotides outside the gene matches: 7.

The chain combines TRBV7-2 with TRBJ2-4; D possibly corresponds to TRBD2 (6 bases). Germline CDR1 SGHTA, CDR2 FQGNSA. V was cut by 0 bases and J by 10 bases, with 10 bases left in between. CDR3 length: 13 residues. Here the CDR3 DNA reads TGTGCCAGCAGCTTAGCGTCGAGCGGGATTCAGTACTTC. This codes for CASSLASSGIQYF.

CDR3 sequence: CASSFASYEQYF. The DNA for the CDR3 is TGTGCCAGCAGCTTCGCCAGCTACGAGCAGTACTTC. V and J are TRBV7-2 and TRBJ2-7; no clear D gene. The CDR3 has 12 amino acids. Trimming cost V 3 bases and J 3 bases, with 6 bases left between them. The germline V gene encodes CDR1 SGHTA and CDR2 FQGNSA.

J is TRBJ2-5 and V is TRBV28; the D gene is possibly TRBD2 (5 bases). CDR3 length: 13 residues. V was cut by 2 bases and J by 5 bases, with 9 bases left in between. Germline CDR1 reads MDHEN; CDR2 reads SYDVKM. The CDR3 loop is CASSLAPGETQYF. CDR3 DNA sequence: TGTGCCAGCAGTTTAGCCCCGGGGGAGACCCAGTACTTC. The entire variable domain, with the rest obtained from reference TRBV28 and TRBJ2-5, is as follows: DVKVTQSSRYLVKRTGEKVFLECVQDMDHENMFWYRQDPGLGLRLIYFSYDVKMKEKGDIPEGYSVSREKKERFSLILESASTNQTSMYLCASSLAPGETQYFGPGTRLLVL.